This is a list of T cell receptor beta chains from one sample in a study of beta chain features in type 1 diabetes. The protocol was immunoSEQ multiplex PCR, while the TCRdb copy is restricted to in-frame clones and leaves out a portion. This sample has about 240,000 clones, with approximately 13% found just once. The sample comprised naive CD4+ T cells from blood. The receptors stem from a man aged 25 to 40 with type 1 diabetes. CDR3s include the opening cysteine and the closing phenylalanine or tryptophan. D genes are given only for firm matches. Only part of the rows carry a size: once, few, many, or a class if the clone is expanded.

clone size,CDR3 length,D gene,V gene,J gene,CDR3 protein,CDR3 DNA
few,17,NA,TRBV7-9,TRBJ2-5,CASSLGVWGQHQETQYF,TGTGCCAGCAGCTTAGGGGTTTGGGGCCAGCACCAAGAGACCCAGTACTTC
few,15,NA,TRBV5-1,TRBJ2-7,CASGFRTQGPYEQYF,TGCGCCAGCGGGTTTCGGACCCAGGGCCCCTACGAGCAGTACTTC
NA,13,NA,TRBV6-1,TRBJ1-2,CASRRVGETGYTF,TGTGCCAGCAGACGTGTAGGGGAAACTGGCTACACCTTC
NA,13,TRBD1,TRBV5-6,TRBJ1-2,CASSPTGGHGYTF,TGTGCCAGCAGTCCCACAGGGGGGCATGGCTACACCTTC
few,15,TRBD1,TRBV30,TRBJ1-5,CAWSSGTGENQPQHF,TGTGCCTGGAGTTCCGGGACAGGGGAAAATCAGCCCCAGCATTTT
few,12,NA,TRBV10-3,TRBJ2-5,CAISRDAETQYF,TGTGCCATCAGCAGGGATGCAGAGACCCAGTACTTC
few,14,TRBD1,TRBV27,TRBJ2-1,CASSLDRAHNEQFF,TGTGCCAGCAGCCTTGACAGGGCTCACAATGAGCAGTTCTTC
NA,13,TRBD2,TRBV30,TRBJ2-7,CAWGGGYSYEQYF,TGTGCCTGGGGGGGAGGGTACTCCTACGAGCAGTACTTC
few,15,TRBD1,TRBV25-1,TRBJ2-3,CASSEPRGTVDTQYF,TGTGCCAGCAGTGAACCCAGGGGGACGGTAGATACGCAGTATTTT
NA,16,TRBD1,TRBV5-1,TRBJ2-5,CASSSTGTGGPETQYF,TGCGCCAGCAGCTCCACCGGGACAGGGGGTCCGGAGACCCAGTACTTC
few,15,TRBD2,TRBV27,TRBJ2-1,CASSGSGRAHNEQFF,TGTGCCAGCAGTGGTAGCGGGAGGGCGCACAATGAGCAGTTCTTC
NA,12,NA,TRBV6-5,TRBJ2-7,CASSSREPAEYF,TGTGCCAGCAGCTCTAGGGAGCCGGCAGAGTACTTC
few,16,NA,TRBV4-1,TRBJ2-1,CASSQDVPGKVNEQFF,TGCGCCAGCAGCCAAGATGTTCCAGGGAAGGTCAATGAGCAGTTCTTC
NA,13,NA,TRBV27,TRBJ2-7,CASSLGRVGEQYF,TGTGCCAGCAGTTTAGGCAGGGTGGGCGAGCAGTACTTC
NA,15,NA,TRBV4-1,TRBJ2-3,CASSLTPTSTDTQYF,TGCGCCAGCAGCCTGACTCCAACAAGCACAGATACGCAGTATTTT
NA,13,NA,TRBV30,TRBJ1-5,CAWSSGLYQPQHF,TGTGCCTGGAGTTCGGGGTTGTATCAGCCCCAGCATTTT
few,12,NA,TRBV19,TRBJ1-1,CATSGRGTEAFF,TGTGCCACCTCTGGCCGAGGAACTGAAGCTTTCTTT
NA,14,NA,TRBV30,TRBJ2-3,CAWSPPGPLDTQYF,TGTGCCTGGAGTCCCCCTGGGCCTTTGGATACGCAGTATTTT
once,13,TRBD1,TRBV5-1,TRBJ2-7,CASSWDRDREQYF,TGCGCCAGCAGCTGGGACAGGGATCGCGAGCAGTACTTC
NA,14,NA,TRBV30,TRBJ2-7,CAWSVRVGSYEQYF,TGTGCCTGGAGTGTACGGGTAGGATCCTACGAGCAGTACTTC